The T cell receptor (beta chain) described here comes from a study of blood T cells in healthy people across ages. With a J-beta primer mix and a sample-barcoded 5' primer, a second PCR ran about 7 to 11 cycles. TCRdb re-analysed the 5' RACE reads in MiXCR, keeping a single row per CDR3 protein. Of 550,000 to 800,000 distinct CDR3 sequences in the sample, around 21% were seen once. Trimming shortened V by 6 bases and J by 1 base, and 10 bases separated the two germline ends. The CDR3 extends over 13 amino acids. The sequenced sample was blood. The receptor comes from a man aged 70 or older in good health. The V and J genes are TRBV12-3 or TRBV12-4 and TRBJ2-7; D is uncertain. CDR3 protein: CASRRRGSYEQYF. The DNA for the CDR3 is TGTGCCAGCAGACGCAGAGGATCCTACGAGCAGTACTTC.